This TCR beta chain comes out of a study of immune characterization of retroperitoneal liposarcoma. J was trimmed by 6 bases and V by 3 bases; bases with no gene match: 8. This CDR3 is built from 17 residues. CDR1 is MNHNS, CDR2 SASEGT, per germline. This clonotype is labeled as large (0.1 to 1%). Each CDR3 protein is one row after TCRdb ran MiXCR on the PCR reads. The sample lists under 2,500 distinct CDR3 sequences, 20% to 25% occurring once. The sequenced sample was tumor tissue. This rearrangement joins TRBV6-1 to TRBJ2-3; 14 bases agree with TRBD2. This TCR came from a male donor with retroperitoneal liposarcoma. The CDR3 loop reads CASSEPPGTSGSDTQYF. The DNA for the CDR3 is TGTGCCAGCAGTGAGCCCCCGGGGACTAGCGGGAGCGATACGCAGTATTTT.